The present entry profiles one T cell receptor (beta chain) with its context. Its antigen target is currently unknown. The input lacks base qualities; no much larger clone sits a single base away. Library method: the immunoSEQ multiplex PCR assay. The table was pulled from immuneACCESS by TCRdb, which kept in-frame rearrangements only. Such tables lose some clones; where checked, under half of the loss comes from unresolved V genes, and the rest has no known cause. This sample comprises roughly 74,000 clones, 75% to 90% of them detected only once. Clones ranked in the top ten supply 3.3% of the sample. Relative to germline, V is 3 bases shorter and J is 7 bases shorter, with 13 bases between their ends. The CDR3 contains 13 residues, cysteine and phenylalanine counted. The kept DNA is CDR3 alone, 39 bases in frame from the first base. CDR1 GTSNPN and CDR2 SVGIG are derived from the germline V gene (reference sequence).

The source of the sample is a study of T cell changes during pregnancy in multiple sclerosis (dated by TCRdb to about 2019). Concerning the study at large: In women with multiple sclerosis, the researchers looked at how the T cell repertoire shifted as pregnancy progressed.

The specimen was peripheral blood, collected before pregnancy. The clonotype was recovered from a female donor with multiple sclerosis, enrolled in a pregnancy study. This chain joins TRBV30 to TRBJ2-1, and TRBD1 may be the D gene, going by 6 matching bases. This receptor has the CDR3 CAWRWTERNEQFF. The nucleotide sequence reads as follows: TGTGCCTGGAGGTGGACAGAACGGAATGAGCAGTTCTTC.